Following are 20 T cell receptor beta chains from one sample sequenced in a study of early T cells in non-severe SARS-CoV-2 infection. TCRdb used MiXCR to reprocess the 5' RACE reads, holding one entry per CDR3 protein. The table includes more than 65,000 distinct CDR3 sequences, around 13% detected once. The sequenced material came from whole blood. The receptors were sampled from an adult who was a healthcare worker with PCR-confirmed SARS-CoV-2 infection or an uninfected control (not recorded which).

This clonotype came up a few times. The J gene is TRBJ1-4, the V gene TRBV15; unclear D gene. The CDR3 is 12 amino acids. The germline V and J ends were trimmed by 0 bases and 8 bases, with 4 bases remaining between them. Germline CDR1 LNHNV, CDR2 YYDKDF (reference sequence). CDR3 bases: TGTGCCACCAGCAGAGATAAGGAAAAACTGTTTTTT. This gives the protein CATSRDKEKLFF.

The chain carries TRBV29-1 and TRBJ2-6; the D gene is possibly TRBD1 (6 bases). V lost 4 bases and J 4 bases, leaving 17 bases between the germline ends. Germline assignment: CDR1 SQVTM and CDR2 ANQGSEA. The CDR3 contains 16 residues. The CDR3 spells CSVGGTPIGGANVLTF. The CDR3 nucleotides are TGCAGCGTTGGGGGGACACCCATCGGAGGGGCCAACGTCCTGACTTTC.

This clonotype appeared many times. The CDR3 spells CATNQQGLYEQYF. The CDR3 DNA follows: TGTGCCACGAACCAACAGGGGCTCTACGAGCAGTACTTC. This sequence joins TRBV10-3 and TRBJ2-7; TRBD1 agrees at 7 bases. The germline CDR1 and CDR2 sequences are ENHRY and SYGVKD. V dropped 10 bases and J dropped 3; count of bases not matched to a gene: 9. CDR3 length: 13 residues.

There are many counts of this clonotype. The chain carries TRBV10-3 and TRBJ2-1; D is uncertain. CDR1 is ENHRY, CDR2 SYGVKD, per germline. With 2 bases removed from V and 5 bases from J, the gap between germline ends came to 7 bases. CDR3 length equals 13 residues. Here the CDR3 reads CAISEIQDNEQFF. CDR3 coding DNA: TGTGCCATCAGTGAGATACAAGACAATGAGCAGTTCTTC.

This chain links TRBV4-2 with TRBJ2-1, with a possible D match to TRBD1 (6 bases). CDR1 and CDR2 (germline): LGHNA, YNFKEQ. The CDR3 totals 15 residues. The ends were cut back, 0 bases at V and 4 bases at J, with 10 bases in the middle. The CDR3 is CASSQDGTPYNEQFF. CDR3 bases: TGTGCCAGCAGCCAAGACGGGACACCTTACAATGAGCAGTTCTTC.

This clonotype was picked up many times. The V call is TRBV18, the J call TRBJ2-3; D not certain. The CDR3 spans 13 residues. V shed 6 bases and J shed 2 bases, with 9 bases lying between them. Germline-derived CDR1 and CDR2 are KGHSH and LQKENI. The CDR3 reads CASSLSPTDTQYF. CDR3 in DNA: TGTGCCAGCTCTCTATCCCCCACAGATACGCAGTATTTT. The full variable domain, its missing parts supplied by reference TRBV18 and TRBJ2-3, is NAGVMQNPRHLVRRRGQEARLRCSPMKGHSHVYWYRQLPEEGLKFMVYLQKENIIDESGMPKERFSAEFPKEGPSILRIQQVVRGDSAAYFCASSLSPTDTQYFGPGTRLTVL.

In this sample, this clonotype turned up many times. The chain has TRBV20-1 and TRBJ1-2; 7 bases map to TRBD1. V lost 5 bases, J lost 6 bases, and 12 bases stayed unmatched. This CDR3 region has 14 residues. The germline gives CDR1 DFQATT, CDR2 SNEGSKA (reference sequence). The CDR3 here is CSAWTGEGSNGYTF. As DNA, the CDR3 is TGCAGTGCTTGGACAGGTGAAGGGTCGAATGGCTACACCTTC.

This clonotype appeared many times. The V and J genes are TRBV5-1 and TRBJ2-1; D is perhaps TRBD2 (6 bases). CDR1 is SGHRS and CDR2 is YFSETQ in the germline V gene. This CDR3 has 15 residues. The V end was cut by 2 bases, the J end by 0 bases, with 9 bases between. The CDR3: CASSLAGNSYNEQFF. The CDR3 DNA follows: TGCGCCAGCAGCTTAGCGGGCAACTCCTACAATGAGCAGTTCTTC.

The sample holds one count of this clonotype. The gene calls are TRBV6-2 or TRBV6-3 and TRBJ1-5; TRBD1 is a possible D gene (6 bases). Trimming took 11 bases from V and 0 from J, leaving 11 bases between them. The CDR3 totals 13 residues. Germline loops: CDR1 MNHEY, CDR2 SVGEGT. The chain's CDR3 is CAVQQGSNQPQHF. CDR3 nucleotides: TGTGCCGTACAACAGGGTAGCAATCAGCCCCAGCATTTT.

The chain combines TRBV12-3 or TRBV12-4 with TRBJ1-4; D unclear. This CDR3 comprises 14 residues. Trimming removed 4 bases at V and 0 bases at J, with 6 bases between. CDR3 residues: CASSSAATNEKLFF. The CDR3 DNA sequence: TGTGCCAGCAGTTCCGCGGCAACTAATGAAAAACTGTTTTTT.

This clonotype appeared many times. The chain carries TRBV5-1 and TRBJ2-5, with 10 bases that match TRBD1. Trimming cost V 4 bases and J 2 bases; bases outside gene matches: 8. This CDR3 has 16 residues. Germline V lookup: CDR1 SGHRS, CDR2 YFSETQ. CDR3 in amino acids: CASSLRDRGLQETQYF. The CDR3 DNA reads as TGCGCCAGCAGCCTCCGAGACAGGGGGCTTCAAGAGACCCAGTACTTC. Filled out from reference TRBV5-1 and TRBJ2-5, the complete variable domain reads KAGVTQTPRYLIKTRGQQVTLSCSPISGHRSVSWYQQTPGQGLQFLFEYFSETQRNKGNFPGRFSGRQFSNSRSEMNVSTLELGDSALYLCASSLRDRGLQETQYFGPGTRLLVL.

This clonotype was seen at least ten times. This rearrangement joins TRBV15 to TRBJ2-4, with D possibly TRBD2 on 6 matching bases. V was cut by 0 bases and J by 5 bases, with 8 bases left in between. CDR1 LNHNV and CDR2 YYDKDF come from the germline V gene (reference sequence). The CDR3 extends over 14 amino acids. The CDR3 DNA reads as TGTGCCACCAGCAGAGATACGGGGGAAAACATTCAGTACTTC. This translates into CATSRDTGENIQYF. Complete variable domain (other parts from reference TRBV15 and TRBJ2-4): DAMVIQNPRYQVTQFGKPVTLSCSQTLNHNVMYWYQQKSSQAPKLLFHYYDKDFNNEADTPDNFQSRRPNTSFCFLDIRSPGLGDTAMYLCATSRDTGENIQYFGAGTRLSVL.

This clonotype occurred many times. J is TRBJ1-1 and V is TRBV7-9; D gene unclear. Trimming left V 4 bases short and J 6 bases short, with 21 bases between. Germline V CDR1 and CDR2: SEHNR, FQNEAQ (reference sequence). The CDR3 covers 16 residues. The CDR3 coding sequence is TGTGCCAGCAGCTCCACCCCCCAGGTAGGGCGGGCTGAAGCTTTCTTT. It encodes CASSSTPQVGRAEAFF.

Ten or more counts support this clonotype. The chain uses TRBV19 and TRBJ2-1, with 8 nucleotides matching TRBD1. This CDR3 is 14 amino acids long. J gave up 9 bases and V 3 bases, and 7 bases lay outside the gene matches. Germline V CDR1 and CDR2: LNHDA, SQIVND (reference sequence). Here the CDR3 DNA reads TGTGCCAGTAGTATCGGACAGGGTCGGCCTGAGCAGTTCTTC. It translates to CASSIGQGRPEQFF.

The genes are TRBV3-1 and TRBJ2-3, with no clear D. Per the germline V gene, CDR1 is LGHDT and CDR2 is YNNKEL (reference sequence). The CDR3 length is 15 residues. V was cut by 1 base and J by 3 bases, with 11 bases left in between. In DNA form, the CDR3 reads TGTGCCAGCAGCCAAGGGCTAACCACGACAGATACGCAGTATTTT. Its protein product is CASSQGLTTTDTQYF.

In this sample, this clonotype turned up many times. CDR3 residues: CASSQAGGRVHTEAFF. DNA of the CDR3: TGCGCCAGCAGCCAAGCGGGGGGGCGGGTGCACACTGAAGCTTTCTTT. The chain links TRBV4-3 to TRBJ1-1; maybe TRBD1 (6 bases). Germline assignment: CDR1 LGHNA and CDR2 YSLEER. V shed 1 base and J shed 3 bases, with 15 bases lying between them. This CDR3 has 16 residues.

The chain employs TRBV5-1 and TRBJ2-1; D not resolved. The CDR3 runs 16 residues. V was trimmed by 0 bases and J by 0 bases, leaving 10 bases between them. The germline gives CDR1 SGHRS, CDR2 YFSETQ. The CDR3 coding sequence is TGCGCCAGCAGCTTGGGGCGGACCCACTCCTACAATGAGCAGTTCTTC. It codes for CASSLGRTHSYNEQFF.

This clonotype was counted many times. The V call is TRBV12-3 or TRBV12-4, the J call TRBJ2-2, with 8 positions matching TRBD1. The CDR3 loop spans 14 amino acids. The ends lost 3 bases at V and 7 bases at J; junction bases unmatched: 4. The CDR3 sequence: CASSFGQGNGELFF. The CDR3 DNA follows: TGTGCCAGCAGTTTCGGACAGGGTAACGGGGAGCTGTTTTTT.

This clonotype appeared many times. This chain connects TRBV3-1 to TRBJ1-1; possibly TRBD1 for D (5 bases). The germline V and J ends were trimmed by 0 bases and 10 bases, with 9 bases remaining between them. Germline CDR1 reads LGHDT; CDR2 reads YNNKEL (reference sequence). The CDR3 length is 12 residues. The CDR3 DNA reads as TGTGCCAGCAGCCAAGATCTTGGGGGAGCTTTCTTT. This translates into CASSQDLGGAFF. Drawing the rest from reference TRBV3-1 and TRBJ1-1, the complete variable domain is DTAVSQTPKYLVTQMGNDKSIKCEQNLGHDTMYWYKQDSKKFLKIMFSYNNKELIINETVPNRFSPKSPDKAHLNLHINSLELGDSAVYFCASSQDLGGAFFGQGTRLTVV.

The chain carries TRBV30 and TRBJ1-1; D not resolved. V was trimmed by 2 bases and J by 3 bases, leaving 16 bases between them. Germline values: CDR1 GTSNPN, CDR2 SVGIG (reference sequence). The CDR3 covers 15 residues. CDR3 coding DNA: TGTGCCTGGAGTTTCCTGGGCCTGAGGGACACTGAAGCTTTCTTT. Amino acid sequence: CAWSFLGLRDTEAFF.